The entry below gives a single T cell receptor (beta chain) sequence along with its context. Its antigen is as yet unknown. Germline CDR1 MDHEN, CDR2 SYDVKM. The V and J ends lost 4 bases and 0 bases respectively, with 13 bases between them. This CDR3 is built from 16 residues. This entry is derived from a study of memory CD4+ T cells and cytomegalovirus serostatus. Overall study: Donors were healthy Belgian adults, some 10 CMV seropositive and about 24 seronegative.

Here immunoSEQ multiplex PCR was the method, and the copy in TCRdb shows in-frame clones only, minus some. The sample records roughly 50,000 clones, roughly 79% being singletons. The sort gate was single viable CD3+CD4+CD8-CD45RO+ cells for memory CD4+ T cells. Positive selection with CD4 microbeads enriched total CD4+ T cells. Findings and caveats of the study: A US-trained random forest predicted CMV serostatus with median AUC around 0.91. Each of 65 to 70 CMV-associated TCRbeta sequences occurred in one to five individuals.

Sequenced: memory CD4+ T cells from blood. V and J are TRBV28 and TRBJ2-4; D uncertain. The clonotype was recovered from an adult in good health and CMV-seronegative. The DNA of the CDR3 is TGTGCCAGCAGTTCCGTGGGCCCAGAAGCCAAAAACATTCAGTACTTC. It codes for CASSSVGPEAKNIQYF. The full variable domain, in which reference TRBV28 and TRBJ2-4 provide the parts outside the CDR3, is DVKVTQSSRYLVKRTGEKVFLECVQDMDHENMFWYRQDPGLGLRLIYFSYDVKMKEKGDIPEGYSVSREKKERFSLILESASTNQTSMYLCASSSVGPEAKNIQYFGAGTRLSVL.